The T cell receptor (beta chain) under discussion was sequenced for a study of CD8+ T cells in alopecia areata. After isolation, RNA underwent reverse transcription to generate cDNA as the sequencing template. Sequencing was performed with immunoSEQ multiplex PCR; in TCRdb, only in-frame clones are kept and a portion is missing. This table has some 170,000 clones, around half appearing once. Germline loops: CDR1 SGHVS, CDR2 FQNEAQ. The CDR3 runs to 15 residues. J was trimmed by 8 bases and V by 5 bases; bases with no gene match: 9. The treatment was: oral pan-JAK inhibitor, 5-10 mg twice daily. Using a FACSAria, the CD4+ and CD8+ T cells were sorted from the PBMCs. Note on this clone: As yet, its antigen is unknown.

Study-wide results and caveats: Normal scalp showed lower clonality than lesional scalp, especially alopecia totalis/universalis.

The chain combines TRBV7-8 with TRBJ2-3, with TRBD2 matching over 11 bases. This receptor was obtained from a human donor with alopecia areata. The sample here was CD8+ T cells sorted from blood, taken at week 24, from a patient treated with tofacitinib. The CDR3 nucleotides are TGTGCCAGCAGCAAACTAGCGGGGGTGCTCGGTACGCAGTATTTT. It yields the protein CASSKLAGVLGTQYF.